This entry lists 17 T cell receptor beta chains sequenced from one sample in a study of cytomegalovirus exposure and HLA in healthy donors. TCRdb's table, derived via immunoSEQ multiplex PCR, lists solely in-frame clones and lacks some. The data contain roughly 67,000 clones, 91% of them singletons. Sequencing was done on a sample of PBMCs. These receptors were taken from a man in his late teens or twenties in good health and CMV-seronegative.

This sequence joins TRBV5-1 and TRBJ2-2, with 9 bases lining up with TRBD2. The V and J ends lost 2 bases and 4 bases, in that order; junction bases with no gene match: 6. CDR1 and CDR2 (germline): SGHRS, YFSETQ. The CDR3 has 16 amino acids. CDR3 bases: TGCGCCAGCAGCTTACGTAGCGGGAGTACCACCGGGGAGCTGTTTTTT. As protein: CASSLRSGSTTGELFF. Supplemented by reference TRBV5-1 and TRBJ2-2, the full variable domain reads KAGVTQTPRYLIKTRGQQVTLSCSPISGHRSVSWYQQTPGQGLQFLFEYFSETQRNKGNFPGRFSGRQFSNSRSEMNVSTLELGDSALYLCASSLRSGSTTGELFFGEGSRLTVL.

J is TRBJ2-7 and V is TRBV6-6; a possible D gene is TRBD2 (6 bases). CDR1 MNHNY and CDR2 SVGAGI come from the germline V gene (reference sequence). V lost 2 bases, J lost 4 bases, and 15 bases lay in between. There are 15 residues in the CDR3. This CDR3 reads CASSYAGGLTYEQYF. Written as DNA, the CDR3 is TGTGCCAGCAGTTACGCCGGAGGACTAACATACGAGCAGTACTTC.

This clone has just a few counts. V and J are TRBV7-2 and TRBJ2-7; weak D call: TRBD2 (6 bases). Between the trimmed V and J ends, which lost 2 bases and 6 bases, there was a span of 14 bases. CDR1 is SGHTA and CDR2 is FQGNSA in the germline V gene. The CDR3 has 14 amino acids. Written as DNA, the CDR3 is TGTGCCAGCAGCTTATGGCGGGCCGGGGGCGAGCAGTACTTC. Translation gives CASSLWRAGGEQYF.

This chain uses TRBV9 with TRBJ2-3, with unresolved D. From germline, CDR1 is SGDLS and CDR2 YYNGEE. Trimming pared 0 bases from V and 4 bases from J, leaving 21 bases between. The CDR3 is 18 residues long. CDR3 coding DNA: TGTGCCAGCAGCGTAGATCTTAATGGGCCCTATGTCCCAGATACGCAGTATTTT. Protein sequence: CASSVDLNGPYVPDTQYF.

CDR3: CATQTSGYYNEQFF. CDR3 sequence (DNA): TGTGCCACCCAGACTAGCGGGTACTACAATGAGCAGTTCTTC. The rearrangement links TRBV11-2 to TRBJ2-1, with TRBD2 matching over 10 bases. The germline CDR1 and CDR2 sequences are SGHAT and FQNNGV. CDR3 length: 14 residues. Trimming removed 10 bases from V and 3 bases from J; junction bases left unmatched: 6.

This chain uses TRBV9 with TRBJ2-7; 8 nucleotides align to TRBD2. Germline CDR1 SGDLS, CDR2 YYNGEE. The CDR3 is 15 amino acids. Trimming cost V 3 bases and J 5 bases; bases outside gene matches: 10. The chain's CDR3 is CASSAILADQDEQYF. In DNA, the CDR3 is TGTGCCAGCAGCGCAATACTAGCGGACCAGGACGAGCAGTACTTC.

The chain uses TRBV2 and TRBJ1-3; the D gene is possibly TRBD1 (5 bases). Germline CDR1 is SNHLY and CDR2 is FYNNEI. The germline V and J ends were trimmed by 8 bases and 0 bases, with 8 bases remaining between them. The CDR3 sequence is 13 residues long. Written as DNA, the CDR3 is TGTGCCAGCGGGGCCCTCTCTGGAAACACCATATATTTT. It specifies CASGALSGNTIYF.

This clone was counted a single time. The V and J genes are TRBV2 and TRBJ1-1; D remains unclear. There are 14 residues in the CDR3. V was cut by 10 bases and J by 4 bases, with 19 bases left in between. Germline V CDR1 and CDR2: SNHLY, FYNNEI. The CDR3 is CAIPKTGEVTEAFF. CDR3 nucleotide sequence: TGTGCCATCCCTAAGACTGGGGAGGTCACTGAAGCTTTCTTT.

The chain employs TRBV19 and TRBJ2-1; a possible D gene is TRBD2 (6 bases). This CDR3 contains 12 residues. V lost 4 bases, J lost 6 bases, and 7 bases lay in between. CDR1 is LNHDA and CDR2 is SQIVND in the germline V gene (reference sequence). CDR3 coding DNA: TGTGCCAGTAGTAGCGGGGTCAATGAGCAGTTCTTC. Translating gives CASSSGVNEQFF.

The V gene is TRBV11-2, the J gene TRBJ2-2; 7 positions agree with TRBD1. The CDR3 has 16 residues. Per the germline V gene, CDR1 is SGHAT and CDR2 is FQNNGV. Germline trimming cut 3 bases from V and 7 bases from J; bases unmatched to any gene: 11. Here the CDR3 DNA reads TGTGCCAGCAGCTTGCCCCGACAGGGTGAGGACGGGGAGCTGTTTTTT. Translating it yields CASSLPRQGEDGELFF.

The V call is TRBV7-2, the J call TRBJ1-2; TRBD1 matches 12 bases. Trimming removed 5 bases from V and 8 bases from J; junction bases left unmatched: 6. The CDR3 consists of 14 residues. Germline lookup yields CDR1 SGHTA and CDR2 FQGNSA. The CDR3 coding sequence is TGTGCCAGCAGCCCCGGGACAGGGGGCCGAGGCTACACCTTC. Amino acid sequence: CASSPGTGGRGYTF.

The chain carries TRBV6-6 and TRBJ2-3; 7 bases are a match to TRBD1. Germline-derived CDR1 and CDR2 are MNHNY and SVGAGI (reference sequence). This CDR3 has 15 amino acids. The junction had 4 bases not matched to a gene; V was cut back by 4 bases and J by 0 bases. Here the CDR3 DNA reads TGTGCCAGCAGTTTAGCAGGGGGTAGCACAGATACGCAGTATTTT. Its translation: CASSLAGGSTDTQYF.

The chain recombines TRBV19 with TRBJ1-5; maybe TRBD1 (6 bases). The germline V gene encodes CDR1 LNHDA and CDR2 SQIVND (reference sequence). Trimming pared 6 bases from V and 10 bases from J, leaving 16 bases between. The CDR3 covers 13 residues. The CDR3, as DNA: TGTGCCAGTAGCCCGGGACAAATCTCCCCCCAGCATTTT. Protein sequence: CASSPGQISPQHF.

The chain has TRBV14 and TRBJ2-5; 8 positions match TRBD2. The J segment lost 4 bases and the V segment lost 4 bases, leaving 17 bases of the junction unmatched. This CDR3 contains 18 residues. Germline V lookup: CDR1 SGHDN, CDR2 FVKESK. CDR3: CASSRRLGQAGGLETQYF. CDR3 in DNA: TGTGCCAGCAGCCGACGTTTGGGCCAGGCGGGAGGACTAGAGACCCAGTACTTC. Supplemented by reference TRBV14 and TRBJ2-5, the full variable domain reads EAGVTQFPSHSVIEKGQTVTLRCDPISGHDNLYWYRRVMGKEIKFLLHFVKESKQDESGMPNNRFLAERTGGTYSTLKVQPAELEDSGVYFCASSRRLGQAGGLETQYFGPGTRLLVL.

The CDR3 DNA follows: TGTGCCAGCAGTACCCCAGACAGGGCCGGAACAGCTTTCTTT. Its translation is CASSTPDRAGTAFF. The J gene is TRBJ1-1, the V gene TRBV6-5; 7 positions match TRBD1. CDR1 is MNHEY, CDR2 SVGAGI, per germline. This CDR3 has 14 residues. With V trimmed by 5 bases and J by 10 bases, 13 bases remained unmatched.

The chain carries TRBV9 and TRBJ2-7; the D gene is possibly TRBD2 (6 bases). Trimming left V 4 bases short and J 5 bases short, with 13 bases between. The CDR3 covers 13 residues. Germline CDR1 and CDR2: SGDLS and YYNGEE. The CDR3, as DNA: TGTGCCAGCAGCTTTCTCGGAGGGAACGAGCAGTACTTC. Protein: CASSFLGGNEQYF.

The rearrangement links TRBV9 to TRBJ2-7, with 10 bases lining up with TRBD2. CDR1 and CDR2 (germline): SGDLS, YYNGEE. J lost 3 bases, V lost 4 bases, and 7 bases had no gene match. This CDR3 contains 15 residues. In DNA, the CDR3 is TGTGCCAGCAGCTTAGGGCCTAGCGGGAGCTACGAGCAGTACTTC. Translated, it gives CASSLGPSGSYEQYF.